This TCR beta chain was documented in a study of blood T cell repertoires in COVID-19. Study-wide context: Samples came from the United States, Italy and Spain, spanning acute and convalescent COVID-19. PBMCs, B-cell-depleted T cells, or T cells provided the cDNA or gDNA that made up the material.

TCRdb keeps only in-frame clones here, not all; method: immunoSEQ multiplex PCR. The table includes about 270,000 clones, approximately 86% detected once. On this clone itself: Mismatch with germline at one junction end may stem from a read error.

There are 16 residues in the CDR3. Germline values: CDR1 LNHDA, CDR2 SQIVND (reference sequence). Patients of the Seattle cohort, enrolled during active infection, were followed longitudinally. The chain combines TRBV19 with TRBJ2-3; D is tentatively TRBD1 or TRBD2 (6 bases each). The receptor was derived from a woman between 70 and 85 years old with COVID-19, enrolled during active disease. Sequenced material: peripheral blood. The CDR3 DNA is TGTGCCACTAGTAGGGGGGTGAGCGCGAGAGGGGATACGCAGTATTTT. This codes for CATSRGVSARGDTQYF.